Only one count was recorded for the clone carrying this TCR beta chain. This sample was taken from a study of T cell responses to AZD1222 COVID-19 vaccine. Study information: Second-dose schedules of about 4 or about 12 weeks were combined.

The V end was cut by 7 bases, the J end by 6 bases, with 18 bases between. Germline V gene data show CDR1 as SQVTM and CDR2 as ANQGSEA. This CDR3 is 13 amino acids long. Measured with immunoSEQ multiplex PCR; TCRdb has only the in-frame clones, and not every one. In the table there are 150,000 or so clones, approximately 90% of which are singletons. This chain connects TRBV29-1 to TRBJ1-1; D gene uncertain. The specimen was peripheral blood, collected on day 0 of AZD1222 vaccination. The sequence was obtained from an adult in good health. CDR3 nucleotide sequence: TGCAGCGCTCGCTATACCCTGGACCCTGAAGCTTTCTTT. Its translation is CSARYTLDPEAFF.